This is a list of T cell receptor beta chains from one sample in a study of regulatory T cells in long-lasting Graves disease. Each CDR3 protein gets one entry after TCRdb re-called the multiplex PCR reads with MiXCR. The sample records under 250,000 distinct CDR3 sequences, around 20% being singletons. The sample in question was peripheral blood mononuclear cells (PBMCs), obtained at new diagnosis, from a patient treated with antithyroid drugs. Receptors were obtained from a female donor with Graves disease. CDR3s include the opening cysteine and the closing phenylalanine or tryptophan. Each record gives: V gene, CDR3 protein.

v_gene: TRBV20-1
CDR3aa: CSATGANVLTF

v_gene: TRBV6-8
CDR3aa: CASGRVYGYTF

v_gene: TRBV4-3
CDR3aa: CASSQWASYEQYF

v_gene: TRBV7-2
CDR3aa: CASSLGQPGDTQYF

v_gene: TRBV5-1
CDR3aa: CASSPVRGPTDTQYF

v_gene: TRBV5-1
CDR3aa: CASSGDSMNTEAFF

v_gene: TRBV7-9
CDR3aa: CASSLTGQGDSPLHF

v_gene: TRBV10-1
CDR3aa: CASSERQGSPYEQYF

v_gene: TRBV10-1
CDR3aa: CASSTRGVAGSYNEQFF

v_gene: TRBV18
CDR3aa: CASSPTRDRRETQYF

v_gene: TRBV20-1
CDR3aa: CSALLYPSGVYNEQFF

v_gene: TRBV19
CDR3aa: CASSTNRDRRNYGYTF

v_gene: TRBV5-5
CDR3aa: CASTYRAGYEQYF

v_gene: TRBV20-1
CDR3aa: CGERGGNTDTQYF

v_gene: TRBV11-3
CDR3aa: CASSPGQNYEQYF